The 2 T cell receptor beta chains in this list originate from one sample, sequenced in a study of blood T cell repertoires in COVID-19 (dated by TCRdb to the early 2020s). Libraries were prepared through the immunoSEQ multiplex PCR assay. TCRdb took this table from immuneACCESS and kept in-frame rearrangements with V and J called. Such tables lack part of the clones; where checked against another copy, unresolved V genes explain under half of the gap, and the rest is unexplained. The sample table records more than 250,000 clones; 86% of these occur just once. 1.5% to 2% of the sample is held by the ten biggest clonotypes. Source material: peripheral blood. All receptors come from a woman in her forties or fifties with acute or convalescent COVID-19.

The V gene is TRBV9, the J gene TRBJ2-5; D not resolved. The germline CDR1 and CDR2 sequences are SGDLS and YYNGEE. The CDR3 consists of 13 residues. With 2 bases removed from V and 2 bases from J, the gap between germline ends came to 7 bases. Here the CDR3 DNA reads TGTGCCAGCAGCGTCGACTTACAAGAGACCCAGTACTTC. Translated: CASSVDLQETQYF.

V is TRBV5-5 and J is TRBJ1-1; no clear D gene. This CDR3 is built from 13 residues. The germline gives CDR1 SGHKS, CDR2 YYEKEE (reference sequence). The ends were cut back, 4 bases at V and 6 bases at J, with 13 bases in the middle. The CDR3 coding sequence is TGTGCCAGCAGCGGAGGCGGAATGGCTGAAGCTTTCTTT. It yields the protein CASSGGGMAEAFF.